This entry features one TCR beta chain sequence. This sample stems from a study of OX40 agonist ivuxolimab in advanced cancers. Sequencing was performed with immunoSEQ multiplex PCR; in TCRdb, only in-frame clones are kept and a portion is missing. The sample has tens of thousands of clones, about 91% seen once. The sample in question was CD4+ or CD8+ T cells sorted from blood, obtained in a trial of the OX40 agonist ivuxolimab. The receptor was derived from an adult with an advanced solid tumor such as melanoma, head and neck, liver or kidney cancer.

The DNA of the CDR3 is TGTGCCAGCAGCTTAATGGGTGCGGGAGATCCCTGGAATGAGCAGTTCTTC. It yields the protein CASSLMGAGDPWNEQFF. The chain recombines TRBV7-2 with TRBJ2-1, with TRBD2 matching over 7 bases. The CDR3 totals 17 residues. Germline-derived CDR1 and CDR2 are SGHTA and FQGNSA. V lost 2 bases and J lost 7; bases outside the gene matches: 14.